This entry is about one T cell receptor beta chain. The target antigen is unknown. The sample is drawn from a study of OX40 agonist ivuxolimab in advanced cancers. Study-level information: Earlier anti-PD-1, anti-PD-L1 or anti-CTLA-4 therapy was permitted; about 38% had received some. Study-wide results and caveats: Dose levels from 0.1 to 3.0 mg/kg saw CD4+ and CD8+ blood T cells expand clonally by week 6.

CDR3 length: 12 residues. TCRdb's copy holds only in-frame clones and misses some; the assay was immunoSEQ multiplex PCR. Of approximately 45,000 clones in the sample, about 90% are singletons; the top ten hold about 15%. The sequence came from an adult with an advanced solid tumor such as melanoma, head and neck, liver or kidney cancer. This chain links TRBV21-1 with TRBJ2-7. TRBV21-1 is termed a pseudogene. The sample consisted of CD4+ or CD8+ T cells sorted from blood, taken in a trial of the OX40 agonist ivuxolimab. The CDR3 loop is CASSDEIREQYV. CDR3 in DNA: TGTGCCAGCAGCGATGAAATCCGTGAGCAGTACGTC.